Listed below are T cell receptor beta chains from one sample, sequenced in a study of vaccination and CD4 T cells after COVID-19. These receptors are not linked to any known antigen. From the PCR reads, TCRdb called clonotypes with MiXCR, one entry per CDR3 protein. Here the sample spans 9,500 to 13,000 distinct CDR3 sequences, approximately 26% being singletons. Sequences were derived from CD4+ T cells from blood, cultured in vitro, sampled before SARS-CoV-2 vaccination. Receptor source: a human donor who received a COVID-19 vaccine. Each CDR3 is given with its conserved first and last residue. D genes are given only for firm matches. Expanded clones get a size class; other rows say once, few or many, or leave the size out.

clone size	J gene	V gene	D gene	CDR3 protein	CDR3 DNA
few	TRBJ2-7	TRBV6-1	.	CASSRSAYEQYF	TGTGCCAGCAGTCGAAGCGCCTACGAGCAGTACTTC
.	TRBJ1-1	TRBV10-1	TRBD1	CASSGQGIPNTEAFF	TGCGCCAGCTCGGGACAGGGGATCCCGAACACTGAAGCTTTCTTT
.	TRBJ1-1	TRBV20-1	.	CSARVPTGNTEAFF	TGCAGTGCTAGAGTACCCACGGGGAACACTGAAGCTTTCTTT
.	TRBJ1-2	TRBV5-3	.	CASSLTRNGYTF	TGTGCCAGCAGCTTGACAAGGAACGGCTACACCTTC
.	TRBJ1-3	TRBV6-1	.	CASSENTGRNTIYF	TGTGCCAGCAGTGAAAATACAGGACGAAACACCATATATTTT
few	TRBJ2-5	TRBV2	.	CASGEGIPSETQYF	TGTGCCAGCGGCGAGGGAATTCCGTCAGAGACCCAGTACTTC
few	TRBJ2-5	TRBV11-2	TRBD2	CASSAGGGFGETQYF	TGTGCCAGCAGCGCCGGGGGGGGGTTCGGAGAGACCCAGTACTTC
.	TRBJ1-5	TRBV19	TRBD1	CASSSFRDREGNQPQHF	TGTGCCAGTAGTAGTTTCAGGGACAGGGAGGGAAATCAGCCCCAGCATTTT
.	TRBJ2-7	TRBV11-3	.	CASSYETDSYEQYF	TGTGCCAGCAGCTACGAGACAGACTCCTACGAGCAGTACTTC
.	TRBJ2-5	TRBV2	.	CASVGDSQETQYF	TGTGCCAGCGTGGGGGACTCCCAAGAGACCCAGTACTTC
few	TRBJ2-5	TRBV24-1	TRBD2	CATSDPGTSVETQYF	TGTGCCACCAGTGACCCCGGGACTAGCGTAGAGACCCAGTACTTC
few	TRBJ2-7	TRBV12-3/TRBV12-4	.	CASSRDRYEQYF	TGTGCCAGCAGCCGTGACAGATACGAGCAGTACTTC
.	TRBJ2-6	TRBV11-3	.	CASSFRGSGANVLTF	TGTGCCAGCAGCTTCCGAGGCTCTGGGGCCAACGTCCTGACTTTC
few	TRBJ1-1	TRBV30	TRBD1	CAWIRQGGTEAFF	TGTGCCTGGATCAGACAGGGAGGCACTGAAGCTTTCTTT
few	TRBJ1-1	TRBV12-3/TRBV12-4	.	CASSWGGEAFF	TGTGCCAGCAGTTGGGGGGGGGAAGCTTTCTTT
.	TRBJ1-2	TRBV5-1	.	CASSYQSDGYTF	TGCGCCAGCAGCTATCAGAGCGATGGCTACACCTTC
.	TRBJ1-1	TRBV20-1	.	CSARRGESTEAFF	TGCAGTGCTAGGCGGGGTGAGAGCACTGAAGCTTTCTTT
.	TRBJ2-7	TRBV20-1	TRBD2	CSASGTNANSYEQYF	TGCAGTGCTTCCGGGACTAACGCTAACTCCTACGAGCAGTACTTC
.	TRBJ1-1	TRBV6-1	TRBD1	CASGTGMGTEAFF	TGTGCCAGCGGGACAGGGATGGGAACTGAAGCTTTCTTT
.	TRBJ1-2	TRBV5-4	TRBD1	CASTLGQGGYGYTF	TGTGCCAGCACCCTGGGACAGGGAGGCTATGGCTACACCTTC
few	TRBJ1-4	TRBV2	TRBD1	CASRDRERYEKLFF	TGTGCCAGCAGGGACAGGGAGAGGTATGAAAAACTGTTTTTT
once	TRBJ2-7	TRBV10-3	TRBD1	CAISESQTTGRNEQYF	TGTGCCATCAGTGAGTCCCAAACGACAGGGCGCAACGAGCAGTACTTC
few	TRBJ2-7	TRBV10-3	TRBD2	CAISGLAGVYEQYF	TGTGCCATCAGTGGACTAGCGGGGGTCTACGAGCAGTACTTC
medium-sized	TRBJ2-5	TRBV27	TRBD2	CASALGVTSGGRETQYF	TGTGCCAGCGCATTAGGGGTTACTAGCGGGGGTCGAGAGACCCAGTACTTC
few	TRBJ2-1	TRBV24-1	.	CATSDRDRYNEQFF	TGTGCCACCAGTGACCGTGACAGGTACAATGAGCAGTTCTTC
.	TRBJ2-3	TRBV19	.	CASSYARSTDTQYF	TGTGCCAGTAGTTATGCCAGGAGCACAGATACGCAGTATTTT
.	TRBJ2-3	TRBV18	.	CASSPREVYAGSTDTQYF	TGTGCCAGCTCACCACGGGAGGTGTATGCGGGGAGCACAGATACGCAGTATTTT
medium-sized	TRBJ1-6	TRBV20-1	.	CSARDLGRQVYNSPLHF	TGCAGTGCTAGAGATCTAGGTAGGCAGGTATACAATTCACCCCTCCACTTT